The source of this TCR beta chain is a study of regulatory T cells in long-lasting Graves disease. Libraries of TCR beta came from iRepertoire HTBI primers plus Arm-PCR of CDR3 regions. Per the authors' pipeline: Samples jointly harbored about 65 TRBV and more than eleven TRBJ segments. TCRdb reprocessed the multiplex PCR reads with MiXCR, giving one entry per CDR3 protein. TCRdb's processing, not the study's, gives the V and J calls here. This repertoire shows 450,000 to 500,000 distinct CDR3 sequences, around 15% found once; its top ten account for 12%. The CDR3 has 12 residues. CDR1 and CDR2 from the germline V gene are MNHNS and SASEGT. Trimming left V 2 bases short and J 15 bases short, with 14 bases between. A few counts support this clonotype. Time point specified: newly diagnosed GD, antithyroid drugs for less than 3 months. Following extraction of RNA from PBMCs, that RNA was used to make the TCR library.

This sample was also put to use in a study of T cells in Graves' hyperthyroidism and ophthalmopathy. As that report states: If no ophthalmopathy progression occurred within 18 months, Graves' hyperthyroidism was stable. A patient was excluded if there was uncontrolled infection, other autoimmune disease, pregnancy or lactation. Clonotypes that were expanded in thyroid above 0.001 mostly appeared in blood too.

Sequencing used peripheral blood mononuclear cells (PBMCs), obtained at new diagnosis, from a patient treated with antithyroid drugs. This receptor was identified in a man in his forties with Graves disease. This chain uses TRBV6-1 with TRBJ2-1; D unresolved. CDR3 amino acids: CASSEPLGKWFF. The CDR3 DNA reads as TGTGCCAGCAGTGAACCTCTAGGAAAGTGGTTCTTC.